This T cell receptor beta chain was documented in a study of blood T cell repertoires in COVID-19. Which cohort a participant joined came from the clinical history participants gave. V shed 2 bases and J shed 4 bases, with 15 bases lying between them. Germline V lookup: CDR1 SGHRS, CDR2 YFSETQ. This CDR3 has 15 residues. Here immunoSEQ multiplex PCR was the method, and the copy in TCRdb shows in-frame clones only, minus some. The sample includes hundreds of thousands of clones, 90% of them seen just once. Material: PBMCs or T cells enriched from blood (not recorded which). The chain combines TRBV5-1 with TRBJ1-2; D not certain. The receptor was derived from a woman in her late teens or twenties with acute COVID-19. CDR3 residues: CASSLPGEGRYGYTF. The CDR3 nucleotides read TGCGCCAGCAGCTTACCCGGGGAAGGACGCTATGGCTACACCTTC. Combining the CDR3 with reference TRBV5-1 and TRBJ1-2 gives the whole variable domain KAGVTQTPRYLIKTRGQQVTLSCSPISGHRSVSWYQQTPGQGLQFLFEYFSETQRNKGNFPGRFSGRQFSNSRSEMNVSTLELGDSALYLCASSLPGEGRYGYTFGSGTRLTVV.